This T cell receptor (beta chain) was captured in a study of T cells in Graves' hyperthyroidism and ophthalmopathy. Study as a whole: Peripheral blood collection took place at initial diagnosis, before any treatment. Study results and caveats: Clonotypes that were expanded in thyroid above 0.001 mostly appeared in blood too.

RNA transcripts served as the template for amplifying TCR beta CDR3 regions. First-round RT-PCR with HTBI primers amplified the TCR CDR3 region. TCRdb re-called the multiplex PCR reads through MiXCR, storing one row per CDR3 protein. The sample has hundreds of thousands of distinct CDR3 sequences, more than 15% seen once. This clonotype showed up many times. What it binds is unknown. The diagnostic basis comprised clinical symptoms, serum thyroxine and TRAb, thyroid ultrasound and orbital computed tomography. The PBMCs studied were ones that came from roughly 9.1 ml fresh peripheral blood. The CDR3 has 16 amino acids. V lost 2 bases, J lost 6 bases, and 17 bases lay in between. CDR1 and CDR2 from the germline V gene are MNHEY and SMNVEV (reference sequence).

Sequenced material: blood. The V gene is TRBV27, the J gene TRBJ2-1; maybe TRBD1 (5 bases). The sequence was collected from a woman in her late teens or twenties with Graves' hyperthyroidism that later progressed to Graves' ophthalmopathy. CDR3 nucleotides: TGTGCCAGCAGTTTAGGGGCATCTCAAGGCCCCAATGAGCAGTTCTTC. It codes for CASSLGASQGPNEQFF.